The clone carrying this T cell receptor beta chain was recorded a few times. The data are from a study of regulatory T cells in long-lasting Graves disease. Time point: persistent/refractory GD, antithyroid drugs over 5 years with positive TRAb. PBMCs provided the RNA from which the TCR library was made. The CDR3 is made up of 14 amino acids. CDR1 is LNHNV, CDR2 YYDKDF, per germline (reference sequence). Trimming took 7 bases from V and 4 from J, leaving 14 bases between them. Construction of the TCR beta libraries employed iRepertoire HTBI primers in conjunction with Arm-PCR of CDR3 regions. TCRdb reprocessed the multiplex PCR reads via MiXCR and lists one record per CDR3 protein. This repertoire shows 650,000 to 850,000 distinct CDR3 sequences, around 32% found once; its top ten account for roughly 41%.

This TCR came from a female donor with Graves disease. The rearrangement uses TRBV15 and TRBJ1-3; D call uncertain. The specimen comprised peripheral blood mononuclear cells (PBMCs), sampled when the disease was refractory, from a patient treated with antithyroid drugs. The CDR3 region is CATTMDGIGNTIYF. The DNA of the CDR3 is TGTGCCACCACTATGGACGGAATCGGAAACACCATATATTTT.